The rows below give T cell receptor beta chains drawn from one sample of a study of cytomegalovirus exposure and HLA in healthy donors. Generated by immunoSEQ multiplex PCR, the TCRdb table keeps only in-frame clones and is missing some. Of some 190,000 clones detected, roughly three quarters appear once; the ten largest clones hold around 1.4%. Sequences were obtained from PBMCs. These receptors came from a woman aged 45 to 65 in good health and CMV-seronegative. CDR3s include the opening cysteine and the closing phenylalanine or tryptophan. D genes are given only for firm matches. Not every row has a clone size; where given, it reads once, few, many or a size class.

V gene	J gene	clone size	D gene	CDR3 protein	CDR3 DNA
TRBV28	TRBJ2-1	once	NA	CASSPSEAQQFF	TGTGCCAGCAGTCCCTCCGAGGCTCAGCAGTTCTTC
TRBV28	TRBJ1-5	few	TRBD1	CATWTGGQPQHF	TGTGCCACCTGGACAGGGGGTCAGCCCCAGCATTTT
TRBV18	TRBJ1-4	many	NA	CASSPSAQGGSEKLFF	TGTGCCAGCTCACCATCCGCACAGGGCGGTTCGGAAAAACTGTTTTTT
TRBV18	TRBJ2-7	NA	TRBD2	CASSPPGLAGAGEQYF	TGTGCCAGCTCACCACCGGGACTAGCGGGAGCTGGCGAGCAGTACTTC
TRBV7-2	TRBJ1-6	NA	NA	CASSRQVPNSPLHF	TGTGCCAGCAGCCGACAAGTCCCAAATTCACCCCTCCACTTT
TRBV27	TRBJ2-1	NA	TRBD2	CASRTLGAGGMGEQFF	TGTGCCAGCAGAACCCTGGGGGCGGGAGGTATGGGTGAGCAGTTCTTC
TRBV7-2	TRBJ2-7	NA	NA	CASSLSSGPGSSYEQYF	TGTGCCAGCAGCTTATCCAGCGGGCCAGGGAGTTCCTACGAGCAGTACTTC
TRBV7-9	TRBJ2-2	once	NA	CASSRVGGANTGELFF	TGTGCCAGCAGCCGAGTGGGGGGGGCCAACACCGGGGAGCTGTTTTTT
TRBV28	TRBJ1-5	few	TRBD1	CASSPDRSNQPQHF	TGTGCCAGCAGTCCGGACAGGAGCAATCAGCCCCAGCATTTT
TRBV11-2	TRBJ2-2	NA	TRBD2	CASSLGVAGGPGTGELFF	TGTGCCAGCAGCTTAGGGGTAGCGGGGGGGCCGGGCACCGGGGAGCTGTTTTTT
TRBV7-9	TRBJ1-1	NA	NA	CAKSPPGGSTEAFF	TGTGCCAAATCACCCCCTGGGGGGTCCACTGAAGCTTTCTTT
TRBV9	TRBJ2-7	NA	TRBD1	CASGTGSSYEQYF	TGTGCCAGCGGGACAGGGAGCTCCTACGAGCAGTACTTC
TRBV7-3	TRBJ2-1	NA	NA	CASSSAGGPYNEQFF	TGTGCCAGCAGCTCCGCCGGGGGGCCCTACAATGAGCAGTTCTTC
TRBV7-3	TRBJ2-1	NA	TRBD2	CASSLTGGRRNNEQFF	TGTGCCAGCAGCTTAACGGGCGGGAGGCGGAACAATGAGCAGTTCTTC
TRBV5-1	TRBJ1-2	NA	NA	CASSLGAAGYTF	TGCGCCAGCAGCTTGGGAGCGGCGGGCTACACCTTC
TRBV18	TRBJ2-5	NA	TRBD1	CASSPGQGETQYF	TGTGCCAGCTCACCAGGACAGGGGGAGACCCAGTACTTC